Only a few counts were recorded for the clone carrying this TCR beta chain. The record originates from a study of blood T cell repertoires in COVID-19. Study details: The United States, Italy and Spain were the sources of the acute and convalescent COVID-19 samples.

The V end was cut by 3 bases, the J end by 0 bases, with 11 bases between. Germline values: CDR1 MNHNS, CDR2 SASEGT. This CDR3 is built from 16 residues. Libraries were prepared by immunoSEQ multiplex PCR; TCRdb keeps only in-frame clonotypes and omits some of them. The repertoire consists of about 160,000 clones, with around four fifths occurring once and the leading ten covering 2.5% to 3.5%. This rearrangement joins TRBV6-1 to TRBJ1-4, with D possibly matching TRBD1 (5 bases). This clonotype was obtained from a man between 65 and 85 years old with acute or convalescent COVID-19. Material for sequencing was peripheral blood. CDR3 coding DNA: TGTGCCAGCAGTGAGATGCAGGGCGCAACTAATGAAAAACTGTTTTTT. Translated: CASSEMQGATNEKLFF.